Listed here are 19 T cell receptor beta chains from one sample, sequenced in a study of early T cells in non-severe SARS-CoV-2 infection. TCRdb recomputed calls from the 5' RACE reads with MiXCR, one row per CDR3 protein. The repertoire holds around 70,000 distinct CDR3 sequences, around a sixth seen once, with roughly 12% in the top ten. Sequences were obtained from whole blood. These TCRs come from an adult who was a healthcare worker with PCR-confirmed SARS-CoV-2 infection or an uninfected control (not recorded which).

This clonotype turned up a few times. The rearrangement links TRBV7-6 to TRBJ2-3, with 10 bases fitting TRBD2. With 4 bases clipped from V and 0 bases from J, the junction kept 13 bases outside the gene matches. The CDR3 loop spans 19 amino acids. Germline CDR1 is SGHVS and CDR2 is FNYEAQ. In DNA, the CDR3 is TGTGCCAGCAGCTCAAGGCGGGGTAGCGGGGGGTCGAGCACAGATACGCAGTATTTT. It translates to CASSSRRGSGGSSTDTQYF. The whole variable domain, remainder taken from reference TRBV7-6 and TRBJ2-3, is GAGVSQSPRYKVTKRGQDVALRCDPISGHVSLYWYRQALGQGPEFLTYFNYEAQQDKSGLPNDRFSAERPEGSISTLTIQRTEQRDSAMYRCASSSRRGSGGSSTDTQYFGPGTRLTVL.

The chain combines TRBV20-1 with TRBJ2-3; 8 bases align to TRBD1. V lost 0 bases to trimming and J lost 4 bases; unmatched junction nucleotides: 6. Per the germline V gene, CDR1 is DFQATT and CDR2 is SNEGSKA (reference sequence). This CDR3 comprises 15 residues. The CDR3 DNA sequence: TGCAGTGCTAGAGATCGCCAGGGGGCCGCAGATACGCAGTATTTT. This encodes CSARDRQGAADTQYF.

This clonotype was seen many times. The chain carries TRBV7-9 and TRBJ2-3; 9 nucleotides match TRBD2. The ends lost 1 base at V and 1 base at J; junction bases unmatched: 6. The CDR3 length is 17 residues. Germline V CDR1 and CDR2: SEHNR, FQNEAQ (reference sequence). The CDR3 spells CASSLGASGDRTDTQYF. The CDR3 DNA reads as TGTGCCAGCAGCTTAGGGGCTAGCGGGGACCGCACAGATACGCAGTATTTT.

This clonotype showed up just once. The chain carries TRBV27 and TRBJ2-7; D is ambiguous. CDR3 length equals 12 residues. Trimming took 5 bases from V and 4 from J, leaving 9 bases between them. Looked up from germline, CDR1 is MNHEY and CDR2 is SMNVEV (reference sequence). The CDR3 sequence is CASSNPGYEQYF. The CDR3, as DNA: TGTGCCAGCAGTAACCCAGGATACGAGCAGTACTTC.

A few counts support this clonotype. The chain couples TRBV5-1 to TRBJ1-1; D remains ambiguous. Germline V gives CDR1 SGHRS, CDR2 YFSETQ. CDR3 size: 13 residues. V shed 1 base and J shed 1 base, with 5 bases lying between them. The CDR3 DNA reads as TGCGCCAGCAGCTTGTTAGCGAACACTGAAGCTTTCTTT. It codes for CASSLLANTEAFF. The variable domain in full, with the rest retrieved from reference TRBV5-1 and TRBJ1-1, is KAGVTQTPRYLIKTRGQQVTLSCSPISGHRSVSWYQQTPGQGLQFLFEYFSETQRNKGNFPGRFSGRQFSNSRSEMNVSTLELGDSALYLCASSLLANTEAFFGQGTRLTVV.

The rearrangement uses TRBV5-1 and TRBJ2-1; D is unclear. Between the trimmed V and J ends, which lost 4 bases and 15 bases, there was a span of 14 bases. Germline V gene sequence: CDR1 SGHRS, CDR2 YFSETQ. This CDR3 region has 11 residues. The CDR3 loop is CASSPNGFGFF. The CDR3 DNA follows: TGCGCCAGCAGCCCCAACGGTTTCGGGTTCTTC.

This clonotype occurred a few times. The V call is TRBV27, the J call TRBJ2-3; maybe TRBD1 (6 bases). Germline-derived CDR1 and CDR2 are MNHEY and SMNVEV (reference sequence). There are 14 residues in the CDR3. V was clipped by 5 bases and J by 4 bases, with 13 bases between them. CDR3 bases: TGTGCCAGCAGTCGTCAGGGGAAGGCAGATACGCAGTATTTT. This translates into CASSRQGKADTQYF.

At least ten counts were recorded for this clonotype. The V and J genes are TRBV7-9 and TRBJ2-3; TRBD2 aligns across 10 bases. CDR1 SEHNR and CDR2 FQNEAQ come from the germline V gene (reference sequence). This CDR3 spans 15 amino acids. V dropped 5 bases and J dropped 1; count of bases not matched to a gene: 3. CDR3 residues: CASSLGTSGTDTQYF. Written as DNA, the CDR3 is TGTGCCAGCAGCCTTGGGACTAGCGGCACAGATACGCAGTATTTT.

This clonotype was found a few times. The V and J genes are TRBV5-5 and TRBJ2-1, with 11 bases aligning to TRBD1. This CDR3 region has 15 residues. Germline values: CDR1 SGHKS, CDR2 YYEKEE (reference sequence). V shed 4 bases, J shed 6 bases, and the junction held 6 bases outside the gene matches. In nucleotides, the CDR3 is TGTGCCAGCAGCACCGGACAGGGGGCCGGCAATGAGCAGTTCTTC. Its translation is CASSTGQGAGNEQFF.

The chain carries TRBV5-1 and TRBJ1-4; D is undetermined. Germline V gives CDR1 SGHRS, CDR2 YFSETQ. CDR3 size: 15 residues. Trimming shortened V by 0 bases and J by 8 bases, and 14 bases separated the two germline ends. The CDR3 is CASSLAWVPEEKLFF. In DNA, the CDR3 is TGCGCCAGCAGCTTGGCCTGGGTTCCGGAGGAAAAACTGTTTTTT.

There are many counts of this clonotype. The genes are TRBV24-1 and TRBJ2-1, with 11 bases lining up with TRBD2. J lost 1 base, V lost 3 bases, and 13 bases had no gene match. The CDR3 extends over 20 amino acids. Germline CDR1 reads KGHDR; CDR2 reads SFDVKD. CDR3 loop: CATSDAQPGLAAFSYNEQFF. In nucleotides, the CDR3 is TGTGCCACCAGTGATGCGCAACCGGGACTAGCGGCCTTTTCCTACAATGAGCAGTTCTTC.

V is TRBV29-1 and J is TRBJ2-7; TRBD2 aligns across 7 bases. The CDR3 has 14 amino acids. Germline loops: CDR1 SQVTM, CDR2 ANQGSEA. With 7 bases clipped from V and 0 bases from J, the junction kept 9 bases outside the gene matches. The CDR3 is CSAAGTTDSYEQYF. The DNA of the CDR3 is TGCAGCGCAGCCGGGACTACAGACTCCTACGAGCAGTACTTC.

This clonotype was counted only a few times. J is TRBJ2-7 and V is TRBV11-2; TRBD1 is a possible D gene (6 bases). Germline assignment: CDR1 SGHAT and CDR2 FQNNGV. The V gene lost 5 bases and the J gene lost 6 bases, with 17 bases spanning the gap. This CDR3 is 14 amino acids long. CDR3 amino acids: CASSQGHSRGEQYF. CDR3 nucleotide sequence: TGTGCCAGCAGCCAGGGGCACAGCAGGGGCGAGCAGTACTTC.

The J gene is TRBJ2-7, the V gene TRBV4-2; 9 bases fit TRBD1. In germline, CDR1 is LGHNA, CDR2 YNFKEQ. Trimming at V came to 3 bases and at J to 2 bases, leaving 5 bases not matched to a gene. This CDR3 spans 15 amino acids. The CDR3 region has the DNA TGTGCCAGCAGCCATGACAGGGGGACCACCTACGAGCAGTACTTC. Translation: CASSHDRGTTYEQYF.

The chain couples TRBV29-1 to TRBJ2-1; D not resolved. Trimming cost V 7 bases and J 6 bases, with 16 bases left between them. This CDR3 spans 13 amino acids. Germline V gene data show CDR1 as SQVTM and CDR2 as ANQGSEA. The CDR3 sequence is CSADGAAGNEQFF. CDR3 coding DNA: TGCAGCGCCGACGGTGCAGCCGGCAATGAGCAGTTCTTC.

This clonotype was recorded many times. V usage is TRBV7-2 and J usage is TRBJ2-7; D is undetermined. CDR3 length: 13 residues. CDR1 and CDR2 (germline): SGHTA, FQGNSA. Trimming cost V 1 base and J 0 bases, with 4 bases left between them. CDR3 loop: CASSLDSSYEQYF. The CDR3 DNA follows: TGTGCCAGCAGCTTAGACAGCTCCTACGAGCAGTACTTC.

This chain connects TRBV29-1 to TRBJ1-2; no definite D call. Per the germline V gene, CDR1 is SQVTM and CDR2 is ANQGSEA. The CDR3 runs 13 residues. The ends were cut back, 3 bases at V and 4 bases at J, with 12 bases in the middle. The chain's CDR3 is CSVDGESIYGYTF. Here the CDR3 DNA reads TGCAGCGTTGACGGGGAATCGATCTATGGCTACACCTTC.

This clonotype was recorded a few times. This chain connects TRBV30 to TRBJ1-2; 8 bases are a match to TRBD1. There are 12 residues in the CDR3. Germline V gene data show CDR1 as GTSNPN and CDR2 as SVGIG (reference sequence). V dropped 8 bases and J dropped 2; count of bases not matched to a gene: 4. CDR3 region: CAGQGANYGYTF. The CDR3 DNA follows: TGTGCCGGGCAGGGGGCCAACTATGGCTACACCTTC.

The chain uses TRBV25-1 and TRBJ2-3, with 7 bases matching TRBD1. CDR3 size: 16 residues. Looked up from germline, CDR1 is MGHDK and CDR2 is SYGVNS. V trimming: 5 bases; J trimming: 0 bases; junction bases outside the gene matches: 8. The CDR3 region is CASSSPGQQSTDTQYF. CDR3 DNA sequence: TGTGCCAGCAGTTCCCCGGGACAGCAAAGCACAGATACGCAGTATTTT.